The 11 T cell receptor beta chains reported below all come from one sample, sequenced in a study of beta chain features in type 1 diabetes. The entirety of the isolated RNA underwent reverse transcription, so expressed TCRB transcripts were sequenced. Measured with immunoSEQ multiplex PCR; TCRdb has only the in-frame clones, and not every one. Among about 260,000 clones listed, 20% to 25% were seen once. These receptors' antigens are unknown. General study points: Among all four CD4+ subsets, Type 1 diabetes patients had TCRB CDR3s that were moderately but significantly shorter.

The sequenced material came from naive CD4+ T cells from blood. Every receptor here comes from a woman in her thirties with type 1 diabetes.

The chain employs TRBV2 and TRBJ1-4; the D is unclear. Trimming removed 5 bases at V and 8 bases at J, with 6 bases between. Germline V gene lookup returns CDR1 SNHLY and CDR2 FYNNEI. CDR3 length: 11 residues. CDR3 coding DNA: TGTGCCAGCAGTCCCCAGGAAAAACTGTTTTTT. Encoded protein: CASSPQEKLFF.

The chain links TRBV7-2 to TRBJ1-5, with D perhaps matching TRBD1 (6 bases). V lost 5 bases, J lost 5 bases, and 13 bases lay in between. Germline-derived CDR1 and CDR2 are SGHTA and FQGNSA. This CDR3 has 14 amino acids. CDR3 bases: TGTGCCAGCAGCCCAAGCGCAGGGGATCAGCCCCAGCATTTT. Translation gives CASSPSAGDQPQHF.

This clone was picked up a small number of times. The chain recombines TRBV6-5 with TRBJ2-1; D gene uncertain. The germline V gene encodes CDR1 MNHEY and CDR2 SVGAGI. V dropped 2 bases and J dropped 3 bases, with 8 bases sitting between them. The CDR3 is made up of 14 amino acids. Written as DNA, the CDR3 is TGTGCCAGCAGTTACGGTCGGAGCTACAATGAGCAGTTCTTC. Its translation: CASSYGRSYNEQFF.

The V gene is TRBV15, the J gene TRBJ2-1; a possible D gene is TRBD2 (6 bases). The germline gives CDR1 LNHNV, CDR2 YYDKDF (reference sequence). Trimming removed 1 base from V and 9 bases from J, with 16 bases in between. This CDR3 is 15 amino acids long. The CDR3 here is CATSRADGGSGEQFF. CDR3 nucleotide sequence: TGTGCCACCAGCAGAGCGGACGGCGGTAGCGGTGAGCAGTTCTTC.

This clone was picked up a small number of times. The chain joins TRBV29-1 to TRBJ1-1; D perhaps matches TRBD1 (5 bases). With 3 bases removed from V and 11 bases from J, the gap between germline ends came to 16 bases. Per germline, CDR1 SQVTM and CDR2 ANQGSEA. CDR3 length: 12 residues. The CDR3 is CSVDWGEGEAFF. The DNA of the CDR3 is TGCAGCGTTGACTGGGGGGAGGGAGAGGCTTTCTTT.

This clone was found a few times. J is TRBJ1-5 and V is TRBV12-5, with 7 bases aligning to TRBD1. Trimming removed 2 bases from V and 3 bases from J; junction bases left unmatched: 10. This CDR3 is built from 17 residues. Germline V lookup: CDR1 LGHNT, CDR2 FRNRAP. CDR3 residues: CASGLFLGDRHNQPQHF. In nucleotides, the CDR3 is TGTGCTAGTGGTTTGTTCCTCGGGGACAGACACAATCAGCCCCAGCATTTT.

V is TRBV5-1 and J is TRBJ1-1; no clear D. The CDR3 sequence is 12 residues long. Between the trimmed V and J ends, which lost 0 bases and 7 bases, there was a span of 7 bases. The germline V gene has CDR1 SGHRS and CDR2 YFSETQ. The CDR3 coding sequence is TGCGCCAGCAGCTTGGAACGGGATGAAGCTTTCTTT. Protein sequence: CASSLERDEAFF.

This clone was counted between two and nine times. This chain links TRBV28 with TRBJ1-1, with a tentative D call TRBD1 (6 bases). CDR1 is MDHEN and CDR2 is SYDVKM in the germline V gene. This CDR3 has 15 residues. V lost 8 bases to trimming and J lost 0 bases, with 16 bases between them. The CDR3 sequence is CASPPGAGLNTEAFF. For the CDR3, the DNA is TGTGCCAGCCCCCCAGGGGCAGGCTTGAACACTGAAGCTTTCTTT.

V gene TRBV7-9 combines with J gene TRBJ2-1; 13 bases agree with TRBD2. The CDR3 is 18 residues long. V shed 6 bases and J 4 bases; nucleotides not matched to a gene: 12. Germline CDR1 SEHNR, CDR2 FQNEAQ (reference sequence). As DNA, the CDR3 is TGTGCCAGCAGTTCGCCGGGACTAGCGGGACCGGTATACAATGAGCAGTTCTTC. It yields the protein CASSSPGLAGPVYNEQFF.

The chain uses TRBV27 and TRBJ1-2; 7 bases map to TRBD1. Germline CDR1 reads MNHEY; CDR2 reads SMNVEV (reference sequence). This CDR3 has 15 residues. With V trimmed by 3 bases and J by 8 bases, 12 bases remained unmatched. The CDR3 nucleotides are TGTGCCAGCAGTTTTCTCCAAGGCGACAGGGACGGCTACACCTTC. This gives the protein CASSFLQGDRDGYTF.

V gene TRBV7-9 combines with J gene TRBJ2-5; D is ambiguous. Trimming pared 1 base from V and 3 bases from J, leaving 12 bases between. This CDR3 contains 15 residues. CDR1 is SEHNR and CDR2 is FQNEAQ in the germline V gene (reference sequence). CDR3 nucleotide sequence: TGTGCCAGCAGCTTAGGTCAAGCTTCTGAAGAGACCCAGTACTTC. Encoded protein: CASSLGQASEETQYF.